Sequencing of this TCR beta chain was carried out in a study of CD8 T cells in Susac syndrome. Worth noting for this clonotype: Its antigen is currently unknown.

RNA was extracted with the RNeasy kit, and a quantity of roughly 0.45 to 1 ug was reverse transcribed using random hexamers. Amplification of TCR beta CDR3 spanned 54 Vbeta and 13 Jbeta via immunoSEQ multiplex PCR. TCRdb re-derived calls from the immunoSEQ multiplex PCR reads in MiXCR, one entry per CDR3 protein. The data contain 110,000 to 150,000 distinct CDR3 sequences, about 93% of them singletons. The junction had 5 bases not matched to a gene; V was cut back by 4 bases and J by 5 bases. The CDR3 is made up of 14 amino acids. CDR1 is KGHSY and CDR2 is FQNENV in the germline V gene. Study-wide results and caveats: The authors acknowledged that their TCR sequencing and HLA analysis involved a relatively small number of individuals.

The sequenced target, TCR beta, came from blood CD8+ and CD4+ T cells. In contrast to the negatively isolated CD8+ and CD4+ T cells, TEMRA cells were FACS-enriched. Sample: CD8+ T cells from PBMCs. This chain links TRBV16 with TRBJ2-7, with 10 bases fitting TRBD1. This clonotype was obtained from a human donor in good health. The CDR3 loop reads CASSPSGTGDEQYF. The CDR3 DNA reads TGTGCCAGCAGCCCCTCCGGGACAGGGGACGAGCAGTACTTC.